These 23 T cell receptor beta chains were sequenced from one sample in a study of shared clonotypes between healthy human individuals. Using immunoSEQ multiplex PCR, the repertoire was profiled, and TCRdb retains in-frame clones only, with some absent. The table shows some 630,000 clones, with less than 80% occurring only once. Sequenced sample: memory CD4+ T cells sorted from blood. Subset in this sample: CD45RA-negative fraction. Source of these receptors: a woman aged 25 to 39 in good health.

The chain recombines TRBV4-1 with TRBJ2-7; 11 positions match TRBD2. Germline V gene sequence: CDR1 MGHRA, CDR2 YSYEKL. The CDR3 is 14 residues long. The ends lost 6 bases at V and 6 bases at J; junction bases unmatched: 7. CDR3 DNA: TGCGCCAGCAGGGGGACTAGCGGTAGTTCCGAGCAGTACTTC. It codes for CASRGTSGSSEQYF.

The chain uses TRBV5-5 and TRBJ2-5, with TRBD1 matching 7 bases. CDR3 length equals 13 residues. Germline V gene lookup returns CDR1 SGHKS and CDR2 YYEKEE (reference sequence). V lost 4 bases to trimming and J lost 3 bases; unmatched junction nucleotides: 3. In DNA form, the CDR3 reads TGTGCCAGCAGCATTACAGGGGAAGAGACCCAGTACTTC. The encoded protein is CASSITGEETQYF. Together with reference TRBV5-5 and TRBJ2-5, the CDR3 gives the full variable domain: DAGVTQSPTHLIKTRGQQVTLRCSPISGHKSVSWYQQVLGQGPQFIFQYYEKEERGRGNFPDRFSARQFPNYSSELNVNALLLGDSALYLCASSITGEETQYFGPGTRLLVL.

V is TRBV28 and J is TRBJ2-7; D is tentatively TRBD1 or TRBD2 (6 bases each). CDR1 and CDR2 from the germline V gene are MDHEN and SYDVKM. This CDR3 region has 16 residues. V gave up 2 bases and J gave up 3 bases, with 17 bases separating them. The chain's CDR3 is CASSLGGGDGHYEQYF. The CDR3, as DNA: TGTGCCAGCAGTTTAGGGGGCGGGGACGGACACTACGAGCAGTACTTC.

This clone was seen only a few times. The gene calls are TRBV5-1 and TRBJ2-6; 7 bases are shared with TRBD1. V lost 4 bases to trimming and J lost 1 base; unmatched junction nucleotides: 14. Germline V lookup: CDR1 SGHRS, CDR2 YFSETQ. The CDR3 has 19 amino acids. The CDR3, as DNA: TGCGCCAGCAGCCGTACTGTCACAGGGGTAGGTTCTGGGGCCAACGTCCTGACTTTC. Its protein is CASSRTVTGVGSGANVLTF.

This clone was observed a few times. The chain employs TRBV28 and TRBJ1-3; D is ambiguous. The CDR3 is 14 amino acids. CDR1 is MDHEN, CDR2 SYDVKM, per germline. Deletions cut 7 bases from V and 0 bases from J, with 10 bases between. As DNA, the CDR3 is TGTGCCAGCACCCGAATGTACTCTGGAAACACCATATATTTT. This translates into CASTRMYSGNTIYF. Full variable domain (rest looked up from reference TRBV28 and TRBJ1-3): DVKVTQSSRYLVKRTGEKVFLECVQDMDHENMFWYRQDPGLGLRLIYFSYDVKMKEKGDIPEGYSVSREKKERFSLILESASTNQTSMYLCASTRMYSGNTIYFGEGSWLTVV.

The chain has TRBV7-8 and TRBJ2-1; 10 nucleotides match TRBD2. CDR3 length equals 15 residues. Germline CDR1 and CDR2: SGHVS and FQNEAQ. The junction had 6 bases not matched to a gene; V was cut back by 5 bases and J by 5 bases. CDR3 coding DNA: TGTGCCAGCAGCCTTAGCGGGGGGAGGAACAATGAGCAGTTCTTC. Translated, it gives CASSLSGGRNNEQFF.

This clone was seen a single time. The chain employs TRBV7-3 and TRBJ2-2; 9 bases match TRBD1. CDR1 SGHTA and CDR2 FQGTGA come from the germline V gene. The CDR3 spans 15 residues. The J segment lost 4 bases and the V segment lost 5 bases, leaving 5 bases of the junction unmatched. DNA of the CDR3: TGTGCCAGCAGCCTACAGGGGGCAGGCACCGGGGAGCTGTTTTTT. Translated, it gives CASSLQGAGTGELFF.

This chain links TRBV6-5 with TRBJ2-1; weak D call: TRBD2 (5 bases). The length of the CDR3 is 12 residues. Germline CDR1 MNHEY, CDR2 SVGAGI. V was shortened by 2 bases and J by 10 bases, with 9 bases between the two germline ends. CDR3 loop: CASSYITGEQFF. DNA for the CDR3: TGTGCCAGCAGTTACATAACGGGGGAGCAGTTCTTC.

The CDR3 DNA follows: TGTGCCAGCAGTGAGCACTACAGGGGGTCCGCCTACGAGCAGTACTTC. Translation gives CASSEHYRGSAYEQYF. The V call is TRBV6-1, the J call TRBJ2-7; TRBD1 matches at 8 bases. Per germline, CDR1 MNHNS and CDR2 SASEGT. Trimming took 3 bases from V and 2 from J; bases not matched to a gene: 9. CDR3 size: 16 residues.

J is TRBJ2-5 and V is TRBV14; 9 positions agree with TRBD1. The CDR3 is 16 residues long. Germline CDR1 SGHDN, CDR2 FVKESK. V lost 5 bases and J lost 5; bases outside the gene matches: 12. In DNA form, the CDR3 reads TGTGCCAGCAGCAAACGTCCCGGGACAGGGACGGAGACCCAGTACTTC. Its translation is CASSKRPGTGTETQYF.

This chain joins TRBV19 and TRBJ2-3; 7 positions agree with TRBD1. The junction had 2 bases not matched to a gene; V was cut back by 4 bases and J by 1 base. CDR1 and CDR2 from the germline V gene are LNHDA and SQIVND (reference sequence). The CDR3 extends over 14 amino acids. Written as DNA, the CDR3 is TGTGCCAGTAGTAACAGGGGTGGCACAGATACGCAGTATTTT. Translation gives CASSNRGGTDTQYF.

The chain is built from TRBV5-1 and TRBJ2-7, with 7 bases that match TRBD2. Germline CDR1 reads SGHRS; CDR2 reads YFSETQ. Trimming removed 3 bases from V and 2 bases from J; junction bases left unmatched: 8. This CDR3 contains 15 residues. This CDR3 is CASSWEGTVAYEQYF. The CDR3 DNA is TGCGCCAGCAGCTGGGAGGGGACGGTAGCCTACGAGCAGTACTTC.

This clone came up once. The chain is built from TRBV5-1 and TRBJ1-4; D might be TRBD1 (5 bases). Trimming removed 4 bases at V and 0 bases at J, with 10 bases between. This CDR3 has 15 residues. CDR1 SGHRS and CDR2 YFSETQ come from the germline V gene. CDR3 loop: CASSPWTSTNEKLFF. In DNA form, the CDR3 reads TGCGCCAGCAGCCCGTGGACATCAACTAATGAAAAACTGTTTTTT. The whole variable domain, filled in from reference TRBV5-1 and TRBJ1-4, reads KAGVTQTPRYLIKTRGQQVTLSCSPISGHRSVSWYQQTPGQGLQFLFEYFSETQRNKGNFPGRFSGRQFSNSRSEMNVSTLELGDSALYLCASSPWTSTNEKLFFGSGTQLSVL.

This clone was recorded only once. V is TRBV6-1 and J is TRBJ1-5; 8 positions match TRBD1. V lost 2 bases and J lost 8; bases outside the gene matches: 8. The germline V gene has CDR1 MNHNS and CDR2 SASEGT. This CDR3 spans 15 amino acids. The CDR3 reads CASSETGQGWKPQHF. CDR3 DNA sequence: TGTGCCAGCAGTGAAACCGGACAGGGATGGAAGCCCCAGCATTTT.

This clone was counted at least ten times. The gene calls are TRBV4-1 and TRBJ1-2; D possibly corresponds to TRBD1 (5 bases). Trimming removed 7 bases at V and 2 bases at J, with 20 bases between. The CDR3 loop spans 16 amino acids. CDR1 MGHRA and CDR2 YSYEKL come from the germline V gene. The DNA of the CDR3 is TGCGCCAGCAAGGGATCTCAGAGGGACGGGAACTATGGCTACACCTTC. Translated, it gives CASKGSQRDGNYGYTF.

The V and J genes are TRBV5-1 and TRBJ1-2; unclear D gene. The germline V gene encodes CDR1 SGHRS and CDR2 YFSETQ. Trimming took off 4 bases at V and 4 bases at J, with 14 bases between the two ends. The CDR3 contains 14 residues. CDR3 sequence reads: CASSPGDPSYGYTF. CDR3 nucleotide sequence: TGCGCCAGCAGCCCGGGCGACCCGTCCTATGGCTACACCTTC.

The chain links TRBV6-5 to TRBJ1-1, with D perhaps matching TRBD1 (6 bases). Germline V gene sequence: CDR1 MNHEY, CDR2 SVGAGI. V shed 6 bases and J shed 1 base, with 12 bases lying between them. CDR3 length equals 14 residues. The CDR3 sequence: CASRNRVGNTEAFF. The DNA of the CDR3 is TGTGCCAGCAGGAACAGGGTCGGGAACACTGAAGCTTTCTTT.

The gene calls are TRBV21-1 and TRBJ1-2. TRBV21-1 is designated a pseudogene. This CDR3 spans 15 amino acids. CDR3 region: CASSKEGGWTDGYTF. The DNA for the CDR3 is TGTGCCAGCAGCAAAGAAGGAGGGTGGACTGATGGCTACACCTTC.

This clone turned up a few times. Germline and junction disagree at one end, which may indicate a read error. This chain links TRBV6-1 with TRBJ2-1; unclear D gene. The germline gives CDR1 MNHNS, CDR2 SASEGT. The CDR3 sequence is 12 residues long. The CDR3 DNA reads TGTGCCAGCAGCCTATCCTTCAATGAGCAGTTCTTC. It specifies CASSLSFNEQFF.

In the case of this clone: This same CDR3 is encoded by further DNA sequences in the sample. This rearrangement joins TRBV5-1 to TRBJ1-2, with 9 bases fitting TRBD1. This CDR3 has 14 amino acids. Germline V gives CDR1 SGHRS, CDR2 YFSETQ. V gave up 4 bases and J gave up 7 bases; unmatched junction bases: 8. The CDR3 sequence: CASSVGTGPGGYTF. CDR3 in DNA: TGCGCCAGCAGCGTTGGGACAGGGCCAGGTGGCTACACCTTC.

The chain combines TRBV5-1 with TRBJ2-7; D may be TRBD2 (6 bases). Germline V gene sequence: CDR1 SGHRS, CDR2 YFSETQ. The CDR3 loop spans 13 amino acids. V was pared by 5 bases and J by 2 bases, with 11 bases between. The CDR3 coding sequence is TGCGCCAGCAGTAACCCGGGGGCCTACGAGCAGTACTTC. Its protein is CASSNPGAYEQYF.

The rearrangement uses TRBV18 and TRBJ1-3, with D hard to call. Germline CDR1 KGHSH, CDR2 LQKENI. The CDR3 contains 15 residues. Trimming left V 1 base short and J 0 bases short, with 7 bases between. CDR3 bases: TGTGCCAGCTCACCACACAGAGACTCTGGAAACACCATATATTTT. It codes for CASSPHRDSGNTIYF. The full variable domain, with the rest looked up from reference TRBV18 and TRBJ1-3, is NAGVMQNPRHLVRRRGQEARLRCSPMKGHSHVYWYRQLPEEGLKFMVYLQKENIIDESGMPKERFSAEFPKEGPSILRIQQVVRGDSAAYFCASSPHRDSGNTIYFGEGSWLTVV.

The chain links TRBV28 to TRBJ2-2; 9 bases match TRBD2. Germline loops: CDR1 MDHEN, CDR2 SYDVKM. V lost 5 bases, J lost 4 bases, and 8 bases stayed unmatched. The CDR3 runs 16 residues. This CDR3 reads CASSINSGSGTGELFF. The CDR3 region has the DNA TGTGCCAGCAGTATCAATAGCGGGAGCGGCACCGGGGAGCTGTTTTTT.